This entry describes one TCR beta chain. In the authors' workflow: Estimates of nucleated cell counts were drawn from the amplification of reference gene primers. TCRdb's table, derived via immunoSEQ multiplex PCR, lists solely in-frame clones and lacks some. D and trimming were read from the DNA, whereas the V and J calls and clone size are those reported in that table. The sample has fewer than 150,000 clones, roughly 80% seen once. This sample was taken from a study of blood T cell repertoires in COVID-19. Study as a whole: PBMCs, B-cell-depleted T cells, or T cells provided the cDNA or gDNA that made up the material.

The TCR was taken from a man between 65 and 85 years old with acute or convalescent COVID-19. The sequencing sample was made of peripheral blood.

The CDR3 here is CASSQAGTVTEAFF. The CDR3 DNA is TGTGCCAGCAGCCAAGCGGGGACAGTTACTGAAGCTTTCTTT. The genes are TRBV3-1 (or the pseudogene TRBV3-2) and TRBJ1-1, with 7 bases lining up with TRBD1. J gave up 5 bases and V 1 base, and 4 bases lay outside the gene matches. Per the germline V gene, CDR1 is LGHDT and CDR2 is YNNKEL (reference sequence). CDR3 length equals 14 residues.